This TCR beta chain derives from a study of T-cell reconstitution after alpha-beta-depleted transplantation in children. This CDR3 is built from 14 residues. V was clipped by 2 bases and J by 4 bases, with 9 bases between them. Germline CDR1 is MNHEY and CDR2 is SVGEGT. Researchers prepared the TCRbeta library using unique molecular identifiers, the study reports. TCRdb ran MiXCR on the PCR reads and lists one entry per CDR3 protein. The sample has hundreds of thousands of distinct CDR3 sequences, approximately 12% seen once. The sample in question was PBMCs from the stem cell graft donor, obtained from the stem cell graft. This chain uses TRBV6-2 or TRBV6-3 with TRBJ2-1; TRBD2 might be the D (5 bases). This TCR was sampled from a human donor who donated a stem cell graft to a child with acute lymphoblastic leukemia. This CDR3 is CASSYEEAYNEQFF. The CDR3 nucleotides are TGTGCCAGCAGTTACGAGGAGGCATACAATGAGCAGTTCTTC.